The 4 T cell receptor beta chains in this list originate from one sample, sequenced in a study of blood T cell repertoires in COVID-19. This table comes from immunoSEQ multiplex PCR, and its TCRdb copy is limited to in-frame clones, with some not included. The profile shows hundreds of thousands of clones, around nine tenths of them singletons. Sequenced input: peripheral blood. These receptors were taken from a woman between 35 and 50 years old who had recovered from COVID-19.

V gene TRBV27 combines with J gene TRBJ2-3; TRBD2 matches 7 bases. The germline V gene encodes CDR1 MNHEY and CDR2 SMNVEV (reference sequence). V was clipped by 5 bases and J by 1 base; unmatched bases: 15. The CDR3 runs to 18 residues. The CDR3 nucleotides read TGTGCCAGCAGTACCCCCCGGGGGGACCCGCTTCGCACAGATACGCAGTATTTT. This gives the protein CASSTPRGDPLRTDTQYF.

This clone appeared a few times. The CDR3 DNA reads TGTGCCAGCAGCTTAGCCGCAGGGTCGAGTAGCAATCAGCCCCAGCATTTT. Translated, it gives CASSLAAGSSSNQPQHF. The chain combines TRBV7-2 with TRBJ1-5; perhaps TRBD1 as D (5 bases). Looked up from germline, CDR1 is SGHTA and CDR2 is FQGNSA. The CDR3 extends over 17 amino acids. The ends were cut back, 0 bases at V and 0 bases at J, with 12 bases in the middle.

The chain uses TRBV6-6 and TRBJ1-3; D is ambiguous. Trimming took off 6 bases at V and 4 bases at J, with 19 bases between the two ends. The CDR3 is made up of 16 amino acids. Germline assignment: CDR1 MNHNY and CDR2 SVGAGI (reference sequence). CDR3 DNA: TGTGCCAGCAGCCAAGCCTCTTGGTCGGGAGGAAACACCATATATTTT. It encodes CASSQASWSGGNTIYF.

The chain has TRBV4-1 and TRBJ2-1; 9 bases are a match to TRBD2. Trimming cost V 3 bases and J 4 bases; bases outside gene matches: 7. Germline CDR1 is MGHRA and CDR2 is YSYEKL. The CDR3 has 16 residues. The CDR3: CASSHDLAGTYNEQFF. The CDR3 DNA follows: TGCGCCAGCAGCCATGACCTAGCGGGAACTTACAATGAGCAGTTCTTC.